The sequence of this T cell receptor (beta chain) was determined in a study of T cell repertoires in cytomegalovirus infection. In the study overall: The study used recently identified HLA-C-restricted and well-studied HLA-B-restricted CMV epitopes. Shared public TCR beta signatures pointed to both CMV infection and a matching HLA type.

One entry per CDR3 protein, called by TCRdb with MiXCR from the reads. The table includes roughly 800,000 distinct CDR3 sequences, almost 30% detected once. This clonotype was seen at least ten times. Antigen specificity is unknown. This sequence originates from a human donor in good health (CMV status not recorded). Some clones in this sample may be carry-over from other donors' samples. Specimen: cultured CD8+ T cells from PBMCs, collected from culture after CMV antigen stimulation.

This chain's CDR3 is CASSSSNTEAFF. For the CDR3, the DNA is TGTGCCAGCAGCTCCAGTAACACTGAAGCTTTCTTT. V is TRBV7-2 and J is TRBJ1-1; no clear D. The germline V and J ends were trimmed by 4 bases and 2 bases, with 5 bases remaining between them. Germline CDR1 and CDR2: SGHTA and FQGNSA. CDR3 length: 12 amino acids.